The TCR beta chain under discussion was sequenced for a study of T cells in Graves' hyperthyroidism and ophthalmopathy. Study-wide context: The initial diagnosis was the point when peripheral blood was collected, ahead of any treatment. Study results and limitations: In blood, most of the thyroid clonotypes expanded above 0.001 were also present.

Ten or more counts support this clonotype. Its antigen is still unknown. Authors of the study amplified TCR beta CDR3 regions from RNA transcripts. TCR CDR3 regions were first amplified by RT-PCR with HTBI primers. TCRdb independently ran MiXCR on the multiplex PCR reads; one entry per CDR3 protein. The data show almost 500,000 distinct CDR3 sequences, less than 25% seen once. The CDR3 consists of 13 residues. Trimming at V came to 6 bases and at J to 10 bases, leaving 7 bases not matched to a gene. Ophthalmopathy cases met thresholds of Clinical Activity Score at least 3, NOSPECS grade at least 4 and duration under 3 months. Those patients with uncontrolled infection, other autoimmune disease, pregnancy or lactation were excluded.

The receptor comes from a woman in her 70s with Graves' ophthalmopathy. The specimen sequenced was blood. The chain uses TRBV12-3 or TRBV12-4 and TRBJ2-2; 8 bases are shared with TRBD2. CDR3 sequence (DNA): TGTGCCAGCAGCGGGAGGGCCTTGCAGGAGCTGTTTTTT. It is translated as CASSGRALQELFF.